Listed here are 5 T cell receptor beta chains from one sample, sequenced in a study of human T cells and chemical hapten exposure (dated by TCRdb to the early 2020s). The sample's time point label, in plain terms: pre-sensitization, week 0. In light of the paper, this sample's treatment or condition label describes: therapeutic diphenylcyclopropenone sensitization with weekly scalp DPC. The protocol used for the library was RACE. The sample was run on a NextSeq 500. TCRdb reworked the public reads: Q25 trimming with fastp, MiXCR clone assembly, productive beta chains retained. Merged by CDR3 protein, the rows form single entries marked with the most common genes and DNA. The sample data list some 400,000 distinct CDR3 sequences, and roughly 4.6% of these were observed just once. The ten largest make up around 2.6% of the sample. Sequencing was performed on whole blood, taken in connection with sensitization to the hapten diphenylcyclopropenone (DPC). These receptors were obtained from a woman aged 45-65 years with alopecia areata. Some clones in this sample may be carry-over from other donors' samples.

Ten or more counts support this clonotype. The chain recombines TRBV7-9 with TRBJ1-1, with D unresolved. V shed 2 bases and J shed 5 bases, with 3 bases lying between them. The CDR3 runs 11 residues. Germline CDR1 reads SEHNR; CDR2 reads FQNEAQ (reference sequence). The CDR3 DNA reads TGTGCCAGCAGCTTAAAAACTGAAGCTTTCTTT. Encoded protein: CASSLKTEAFF.

This clonotype has just a few counts. Germline and junction disagree at one end, which may indicate a read error. CDR3 loop: CASSKYGQGDQETQYF. CDR3 nucleotides: TGTGCCAGCAGTAAATACGGACAGGGAGATCAAGAGACCCAGTACTTC. This rearrangement joins TRBV25-1 to TRBJ2-5; 8 bases are a match to TRBD1. This CDR3 contains 16 residues. CDR1 and CDR2 (germline): MGHDK, SYGVNS.

This clonotype was observed at least ten times. The chain has TRBV2 and TRBJ1-2; possibly TRBD1 for D (5 bases). This CDR3 has 14 residues. Germline CDR1 and CDR2: SNHLY and FYNNEI. Between the trimmed V and J ends, which lost 2 bases and 1 base, there was a span of 8 bases. CDR3 residues: CASSESGGNYGYTF. The CDR3, as DNA: TGTGCCAGCAGTGAAAGCGGGGGTAACTATGGCTACACCTTC.

On this clonotype: A read error is possible here, since a much larger clone lies one base away. The V call is TRBV3-1, the J call TRBJ1-3; no clear D. The germline V gene has CDR1 LGHDT and CDR2 YNNKEL (reference sequence). This CDR3 comprises 13 residues. CDR3 coding DNA: TGTGCCAGCAGCCAACTCTCTGGAAACTCCATATATTTT. Its protein is CASSQLSGNSIYF.

This clonotype was seen ten or more times. The V and J genes are TRBV15 and TRBJ1-5; D may be TRBD1 (5 bases). CDR1 LNHNV and CDR2 YYDKDF come from the germline V gene (reference sequence). The CDR3 loop spans 14 amino acids. V was clipped by 2 bases and J by 0 bases, with 5 bases between them. This chain's CDR3 is CATSRQGSNQPQHF. CDR3 in DNA: TGTGCCACCAGCAGACAGGGTAGCAATCAGCCCCAGCATTTT.